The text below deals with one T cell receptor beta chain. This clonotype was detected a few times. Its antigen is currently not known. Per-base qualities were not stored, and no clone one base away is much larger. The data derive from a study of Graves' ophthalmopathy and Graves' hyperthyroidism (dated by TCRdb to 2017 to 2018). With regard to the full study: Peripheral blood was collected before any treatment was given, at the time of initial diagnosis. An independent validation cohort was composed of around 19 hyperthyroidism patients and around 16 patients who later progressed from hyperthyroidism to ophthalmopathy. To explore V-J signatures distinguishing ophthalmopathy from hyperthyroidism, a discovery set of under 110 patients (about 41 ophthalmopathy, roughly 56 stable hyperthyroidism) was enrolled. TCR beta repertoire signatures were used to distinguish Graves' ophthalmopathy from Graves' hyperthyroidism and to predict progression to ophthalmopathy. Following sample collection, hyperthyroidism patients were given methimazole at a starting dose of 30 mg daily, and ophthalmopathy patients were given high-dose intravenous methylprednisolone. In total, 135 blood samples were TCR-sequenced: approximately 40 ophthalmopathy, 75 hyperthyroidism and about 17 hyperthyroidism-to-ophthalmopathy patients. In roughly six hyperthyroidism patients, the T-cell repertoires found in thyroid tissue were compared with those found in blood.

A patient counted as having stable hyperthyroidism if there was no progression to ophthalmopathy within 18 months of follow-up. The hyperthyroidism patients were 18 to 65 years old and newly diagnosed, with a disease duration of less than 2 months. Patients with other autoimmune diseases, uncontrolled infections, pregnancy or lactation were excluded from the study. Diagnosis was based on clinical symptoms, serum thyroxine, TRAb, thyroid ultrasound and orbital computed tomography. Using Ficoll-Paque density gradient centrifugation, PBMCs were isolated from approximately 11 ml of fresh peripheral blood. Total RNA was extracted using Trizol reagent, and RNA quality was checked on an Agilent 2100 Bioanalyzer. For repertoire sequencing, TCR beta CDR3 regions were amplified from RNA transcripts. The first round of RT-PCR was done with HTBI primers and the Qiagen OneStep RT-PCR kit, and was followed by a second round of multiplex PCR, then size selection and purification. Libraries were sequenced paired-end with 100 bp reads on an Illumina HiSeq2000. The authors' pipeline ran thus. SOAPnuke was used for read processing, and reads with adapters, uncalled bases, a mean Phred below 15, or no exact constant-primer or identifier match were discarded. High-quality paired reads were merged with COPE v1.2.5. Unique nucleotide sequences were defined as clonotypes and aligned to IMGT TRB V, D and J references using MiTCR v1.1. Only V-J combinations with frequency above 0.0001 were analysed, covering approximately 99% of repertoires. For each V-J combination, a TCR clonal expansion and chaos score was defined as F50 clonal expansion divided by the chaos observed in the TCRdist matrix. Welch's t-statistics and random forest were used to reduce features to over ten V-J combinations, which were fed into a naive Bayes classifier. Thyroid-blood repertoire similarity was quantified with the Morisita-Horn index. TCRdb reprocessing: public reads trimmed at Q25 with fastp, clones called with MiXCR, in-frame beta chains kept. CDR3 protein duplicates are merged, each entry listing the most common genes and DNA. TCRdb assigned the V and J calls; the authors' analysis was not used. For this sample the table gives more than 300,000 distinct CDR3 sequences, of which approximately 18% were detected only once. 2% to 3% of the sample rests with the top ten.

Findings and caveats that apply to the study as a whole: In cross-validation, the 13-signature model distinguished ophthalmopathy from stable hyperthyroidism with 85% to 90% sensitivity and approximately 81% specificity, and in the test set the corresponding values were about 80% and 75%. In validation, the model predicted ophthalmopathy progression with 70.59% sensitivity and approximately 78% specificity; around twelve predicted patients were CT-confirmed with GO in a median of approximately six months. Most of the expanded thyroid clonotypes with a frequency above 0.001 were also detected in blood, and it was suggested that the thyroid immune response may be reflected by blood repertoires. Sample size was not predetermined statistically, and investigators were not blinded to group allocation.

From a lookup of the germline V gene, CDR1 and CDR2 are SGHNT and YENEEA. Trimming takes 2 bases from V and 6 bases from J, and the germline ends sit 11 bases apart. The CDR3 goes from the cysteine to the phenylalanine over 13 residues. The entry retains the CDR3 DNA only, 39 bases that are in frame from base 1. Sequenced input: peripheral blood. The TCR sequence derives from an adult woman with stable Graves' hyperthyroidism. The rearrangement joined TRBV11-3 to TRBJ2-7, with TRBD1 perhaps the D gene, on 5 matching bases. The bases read TGTGCCAGCAGCTTACAAGGGGAACTCGAGCAGTACTTC. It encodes CASSLQGELEQYF.